The clone carrying this TCR beta chain was recorded at least ten times. Time point in this sample: peripheral blood 6 weeks after treatment start. The source of the sample is a study of PD-L1 blockade in urothelial cancer. Turning to the study itself: In 2014 therapy began: atezolizumab 1,200 mg intravenously every 3 weeks. Specimens of blood held a median count of roughly 150,000 T cells.

The data were produced by immunoSEQ multiplex PCR, yet TCRdb's version contains in-frame clones alone and is incomplete. The sample contains some 120,000 clones, about 82% of which appear only once. V was clipped by 3 bases and J by 7 bases; unmatched bases: 12. CDR3 length: 16 residues. The germline V gene has CDR1 SGHRS and CDR2 YFSETQ. The sequence came from a man in his fifties or sixties with urothelial cancer. Source: PBMCs, taken around atezolizumab (anti-PD-L1) treatment. The gene calls are TRBV5-1 and TRBJ2-1; 8 positions match TRBD1. Here the CDR3 reads CASSSAAGTGTNEQFF. CDR3 DNA: TGCGCCAGCAGCTCCGCCGCCGGGACAGGTACAAATGAGCAGTTCTTC.